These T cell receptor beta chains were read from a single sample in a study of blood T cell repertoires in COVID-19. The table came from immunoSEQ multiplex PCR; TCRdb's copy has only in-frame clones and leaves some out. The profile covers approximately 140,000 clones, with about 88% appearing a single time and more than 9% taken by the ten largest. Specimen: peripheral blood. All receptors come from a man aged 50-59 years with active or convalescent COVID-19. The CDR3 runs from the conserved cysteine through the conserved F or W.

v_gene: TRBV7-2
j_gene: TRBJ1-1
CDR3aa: CASSLAGTGGGNTEAFF

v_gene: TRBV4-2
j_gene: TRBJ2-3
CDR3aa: CASSQYRGTDTQYF

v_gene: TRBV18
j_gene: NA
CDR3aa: CASSPGGEGYYEQYF

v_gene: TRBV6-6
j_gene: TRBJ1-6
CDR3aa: CASTADRGYSPLHF

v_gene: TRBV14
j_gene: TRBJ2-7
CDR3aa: CASSPRLAGTSYEQYF

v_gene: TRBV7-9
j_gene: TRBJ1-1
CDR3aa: CASSLQQGGSTEAFF

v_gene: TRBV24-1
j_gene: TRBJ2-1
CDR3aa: CATSGFSGFYNEQFF

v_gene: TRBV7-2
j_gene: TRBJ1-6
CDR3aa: CASSLGSSYNSPLHF

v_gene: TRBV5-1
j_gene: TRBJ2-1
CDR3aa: CASSLDSSYNEQFF

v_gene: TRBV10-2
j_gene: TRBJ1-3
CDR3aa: CASSSTGNGNTIYF

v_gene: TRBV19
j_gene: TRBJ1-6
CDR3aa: CASSMGLYSPLHF

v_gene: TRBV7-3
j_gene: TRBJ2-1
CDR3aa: CASSSGGGNEQFF

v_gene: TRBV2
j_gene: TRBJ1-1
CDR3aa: CASSTGSSTEAFF

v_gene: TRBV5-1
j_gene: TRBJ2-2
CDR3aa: CASSVRPGTGELFF

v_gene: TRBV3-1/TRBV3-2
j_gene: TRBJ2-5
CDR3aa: CASSQEAAKETQYF

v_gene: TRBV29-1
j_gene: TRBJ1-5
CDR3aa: CSASLGRAQPQHF

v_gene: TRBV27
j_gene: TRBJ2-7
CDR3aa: CASSRPGQGVYEQYF

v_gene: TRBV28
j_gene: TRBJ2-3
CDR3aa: CASSFRASGADTQYF

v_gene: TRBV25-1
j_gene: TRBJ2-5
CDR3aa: CASQEARLGETQYF

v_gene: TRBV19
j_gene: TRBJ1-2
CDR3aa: CASSIHRYNGYTF

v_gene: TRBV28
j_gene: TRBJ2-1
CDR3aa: CASSFGGTEQFF

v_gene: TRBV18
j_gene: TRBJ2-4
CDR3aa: CASSRDRDIQYF

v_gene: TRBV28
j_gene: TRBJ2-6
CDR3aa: CASRGYSGANVLTF

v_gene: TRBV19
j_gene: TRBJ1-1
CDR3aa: CASSIHYRGDTEAFF

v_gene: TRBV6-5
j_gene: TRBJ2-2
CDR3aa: CASSYSRTRNTGELFF

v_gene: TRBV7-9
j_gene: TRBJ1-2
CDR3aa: CASSLARDSYGYTF

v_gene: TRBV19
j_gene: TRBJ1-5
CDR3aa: CASSITAGQGIFRQPQHF

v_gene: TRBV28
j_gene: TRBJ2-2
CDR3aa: CASSFGGIEIGELFF

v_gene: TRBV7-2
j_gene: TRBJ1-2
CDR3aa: CASSLEGFYGYTF

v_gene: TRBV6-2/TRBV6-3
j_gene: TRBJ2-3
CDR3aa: CASSSFLTDTQYF

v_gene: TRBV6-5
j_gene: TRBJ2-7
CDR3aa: CASSSRLSYEQYF

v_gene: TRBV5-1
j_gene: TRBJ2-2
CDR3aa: CASSGGQDTGELFF

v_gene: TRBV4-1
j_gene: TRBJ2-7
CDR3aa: CASSQGGGARYEQYF

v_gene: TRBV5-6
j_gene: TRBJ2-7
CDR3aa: CASSFRFRGHEQYF

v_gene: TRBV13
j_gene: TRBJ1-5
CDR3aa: CASSWTSRGYSNQPQHF

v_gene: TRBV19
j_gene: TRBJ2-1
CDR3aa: CASSGGHYNEQFF

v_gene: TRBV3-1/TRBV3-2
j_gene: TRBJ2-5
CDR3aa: CASSQGGTRRETQYF

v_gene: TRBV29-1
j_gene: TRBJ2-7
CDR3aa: CSVNPPRGGGSSYEQYF

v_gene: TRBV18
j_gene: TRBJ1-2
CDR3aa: CASSLTQGGGYTF

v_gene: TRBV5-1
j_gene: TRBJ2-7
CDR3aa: CASSLRAPTLTSGGYEQYF

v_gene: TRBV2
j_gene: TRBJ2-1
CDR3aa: CASSEGLADEQFF

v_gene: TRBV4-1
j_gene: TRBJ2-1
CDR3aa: CASSQEPGVSVEQFF

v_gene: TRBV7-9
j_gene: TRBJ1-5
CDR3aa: CASRGQGNNQPQHF

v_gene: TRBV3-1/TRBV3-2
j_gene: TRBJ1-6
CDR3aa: CASSHRGQGNSPLHF

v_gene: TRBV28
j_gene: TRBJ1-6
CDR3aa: CASSDYTRLNLPLHF

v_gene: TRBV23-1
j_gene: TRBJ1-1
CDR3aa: CASSQSMLGEMNTEAFF

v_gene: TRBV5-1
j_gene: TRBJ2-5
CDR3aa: CASSPRTLYQETQYF

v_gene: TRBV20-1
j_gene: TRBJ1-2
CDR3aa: CSASIGGGYTF

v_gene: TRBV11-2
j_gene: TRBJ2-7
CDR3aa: CASSGAWEGLDEQYF

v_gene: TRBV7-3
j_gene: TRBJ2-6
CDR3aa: CASSAQGSFAGANVLTF

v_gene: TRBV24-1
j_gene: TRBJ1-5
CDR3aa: CATSDRTGPNQPQHF